Given below is one T cell receptor beta chain in context. Original handling: Amplification with reference gene primers provided the estimates of nucleated cell counts. Using immunoSEQ multiplex PCR, the repertoire was profiled, and TCRdb retains in-frame clones only, with some absent. The V and J calls and clone size are taken from that table; D and trimming were inferred from the DNA. Of over 250,000 clones listed, roughly 86% are singletons. This entry comes from a study of blood T cell repertoires in COVID-19. Germline V gene sequence: CDR1 SGHAT, CDR2 FQNNGV. The V and J ends lost 7 bases and 3 bases respectively, with 10 bases between them. The length of the CDR3 is 12 residues.

This sequence joins TRBV11-2 and TRBJ2-7; tentatively, D is TRBD2 (6 bases). The source of this sequence is a woman aged 55-69 years who had recovered from COVID-19. Sequencing used PBMCs or T cells enriched from blood (not recorded which). CDR3 sequence: CASNGRDYEQYF. The CDR3 DNA sequence: TGTGCCAGCAACGGGAGAGACTACGAGCAGTACTTC.